The 32 T cell receptor beta chains reported below all come from one sample, sequenced in a study of response to subunit inactivated influenza vaccine. TCRdb recomputed calls from the RT-PCR reads with MiXCR, one row per CDR3 protein. The sample yields about 500,000 distinct CDR3 sequences, about 15% seen once. This material consisted of CD4+ T cells sorted from PBMCs, taken about 23 months after vaccination. The source is a man between 50 and 69 years old who received an inactivated influenza vaccine.

J is TRBJ2-2 and V is TRBV6-1, with a weak D call TRBD2 (6 bases). From germline, CDR1 is MNHNS and CDR2 SASEGT. The CDR3 loop spans 15 amino acids. The V end lost 6 bases, the J end lost 5 bases, and 16 bases lay between the germline ends. The CDR3: CASRPGDFRTGELFF. The CDR3, as DNA: TGTGCCAGCAGACCTGGGGACTTCCGAACCGGGGAGCTGTTTTTT.

This clonotype was observed a handful of times. The rearrangement joins TRBV7-6 to TRBJ2-3; 10 bases map to TRBD2. Trimming took 7 bases from V and 2 from J; bases not matched to a gene: 12. The germline V gene encodes CDR1 SGHVS and CDR2 FNYEAQ. This CDR3 is 17 amino acids long. The CDR3 reads CASMGGAGGYHTDTQYF. The DNA for the CDR3 is TGTGCCAGCATGGGTGGAGCGGGGGGGTACCACACAGATACGCAGTATTTT.

This clonotype was seen more than once but under ten times. The chain recombines TRBV10-2 with TRBJ2-3, with D perhaps assigned TRBD1 or TRBD2 (6 bases each). The CDR3 runs 13 residues. V gave up 6 bases and J gave up 5 bases, with 12 bases separating them. Germline V gives CDR1 WSHSY, CDR2 SAAADI. In DNA, the CDR3 is TGCGCCAGCAGAGGAGGGGGGCTAGATACGCAGTATTTT. As protein: CASRGGGLDTQYF.

The rearrangement links TRBV5-1 to TRBJ1-6; unclear D gene. The CDR3 extends over 14 amino acids. Germline CDR1 reads SGHRS; CDR2 reads YFSETQ. V was shortened by 4 bases and J by 8 bases, with 13 bases between the two germline ends. DNA of the CDR3: TGCGCCAGCAGCCTAGGACGTGCCGATTCACCCCTCCACTTT. Translation gives CASSLGRADSPLHF.

The rearrangement joins TRBV20-1 to TRBJ2-3, with D possibly matching TRBD2 (6 bases). The CDR3 is 16 residues long. V lost 5 bases and J 2 bases, leaving 20 bases between the germline ends. Germline V gene data show CDR1 as DFQATT and CDR2 as SNEGSKA (reference sequence). The CDR3: CSAGTSGLKYTDTQYF. The CDR3 bases are TGCAGTGCTGGGACCTCGGGACTTAAATACACAGATACGCAGTATTTT.

This clonotype was observed at least ten times. The chain carries TRBV20-1 and TRBJ1-1, with TRBD1 matching over 11 bases. V was pared by 2 bases and J by 6 bases, with 11 bases of the junction left unmatched. The germline V gene has CDR1 DFQATT and CDR2 SNEGSKA (reference sequence). The CDR3 is 16 residues long. The chain's CDR3 is CSARRGAGQGVAEAFF. The CDR3 DNA reads as TGCAGTGCTAGAAGGGGAGCGGGACAGGGGGTTGCTGAAGCTTTCTTT.

This clonotype has only a few counts. V usage is TRBV20-1 and J usage is TRBJ1-5; no reliable D call. Germline CDR1 and CDR2: DFQATT and SNEGSKA (reference sequence). V was cut by 3 bases and J by 4 bases, with 10 bases left in between. The CDR3 runs to 13 residues. The CDR3 DNA follows: TGCAGTGCTAGTCAAACAGTAAATCAGCCCCAGCATTTT. It yields the protein CSASQTVNQPQHF.

Only a few counts were recorded for this clonotype. The chain employs TRBV6-5 and TRBJ2-7, with D uncertain. The V end was cut by 10 bases, the J end by 4 bases, with 14 bases between. The CDR3 has 12 residues. CDR1 is MNHEY, CDR2 SVGAGI, per germline. In nucleotides, the CDR3 is TGTGCCAAGGTCCAATCCGGGTACGAGCAGTACTTC. It encodes CAKVQSGYEQYF.

The gene calls are TRBV20-1 and TRBJ2-3, with D tentatively TRBD2 (6 bases). The V gene lost 6 bases and the J gene lost 1 base, with 14 bases spanning the gap. CDR3 length: 14 residues. Looked up from germline, CDR1 is DFQATT and CDR2 is SNEGSKA (reference sequence). The CDR3 region is CSAPFGGGTDTQYF. The CDR3 bases are TGCAGTGCCCCCTTCGGAGGGGGCACAGATACGCAGTATTTT.

This chain uses TRBV6-2 or TRBV6-3 with TRBJ2-5; D is perhaps TRBD2 (6 bases). The CDR3 has 13 residues. V was cut by 8 bases and J by 3 bases, with 13 bases left in between. CDR1 is MNHEY and CDR2 is SVGEGT in the germline V gene. The chain's CDR3 is CASGTQDKETQYF. In DNA, the CDR3 is TGTGCCAGCGGGACTCAGGACAAAGAGACCCAGTACTTC.

The gene calls are TRBV20-1 and TRBJ1-1; no firm D call. V was pared by 0 bases and J by 0 bases, with 5 bases between. In germline, CDR1 is DFQATT, CDR2 SNEGSKA (reference sequence). The CDR3 is 13 amino acids. DNA for the CDR3: TGCAGTGCTAGAGACGGGGTGAACACTGAAGCTTTCTTT. It yields the protein CSARDGVNTEAFF.

The chain links TRBV5-1 to TRBJ1-1, with 7 nucleotides matching TRBD1. Per the germline V gene, CDR1 is SGHRS and CDR2 is YFSETQ. There are 15 residues in the CDR3. V shed 5 bases, J shed 5 bases, and the junction held 12 bases outside the gene matches. This CDR3 reads CASSFQDREGTEAFF. DNA for the CDR3: TGCGCCAGCAGTTTTCAAGACAGGGAAGGGACTGAAGCTTTCTTT. Looking up the rest from reference TRBV5-1 and TRBJ1-1 gives the full variable domain: KAGVTQTPRYLIKTRGQQVTLSCSPISGHRSVSWYQQTPGQGLQFLFEYFSETQRNKGNFPGRFSGRQFSNSRSEMNVSTLELGDSALYLCASSFQDREGTEAFFGQGTRLTVV.

The J gene is TRBJ2-7, the V gene TRBV7-6; D unclear. The CDR3 length is 15 residues. Deletions cut 5 bases from V and 2 bases from J, with 16 bases between. The germline V gene has CDR1 SGHVS and CDR2 FNYEAQ. In DNA, the CDR3 is TGTGCCAGCAGCCAGTCGTACAGTTCGACCTACGAGCAGTACTTC. It yields the protein CASSQSYSSTYEQYF.

The chain uses TRBV7-9 and TRBJ1-4; 7 bases agree with TRBD1. Trimming took 5 bases from V and 7 from J; bases not matched to a gene: 10. In germline, CDR1 is SEHNR, CDR2 FQNEAQ (reference sequence). The CDR3 is 15 residues long. The CDR3 DNA reads as TGTGCCAGCAGCCCAACTCTCAGGGGGGGTGAAAAACTGTTTTTT. Translation: CASSPTLRGGEKLFF. The full variable domain, its missing parts supplied by reference TRBV7-9 and TRBJ1-4, is DTGVSQNPRHKITKRGQNVTFRCDPISEHNRLYWYRQTLGQGPEFLTYFQNEAQLEKSRLLSDRFSAERPKGSFSTLEIQRTEQGDSAMYLCASSPTLRGGEKLFFGSGTQLSVL.

V gene TRBV25-1 combines with J gene TRBJ2-7; 12 positions agree with TRBD2. In germline, CDR1 is MGHDK, CDR2 SYGVNS. V lost 1 base to trimming and J lost 2 bases; unmatched junction nucleotides: 3. This CDR3 spans 16 amino acids. The DNA of the CDR3 is TGTGCCAGCAGTGAATTGAGACTAGCGGGAGCCTACGAGCAGTACTTC. Translated: CASSELRLAGAYEQYF.

This chain links TRBV4-3 with TRBJ1-1; no clear D. Trimming shortened V by 3 bases and J by 8 bases, and 7 bases separated the two germline ends. Germline V gives CDR1 LGHNA, CDR2 YSLEER. The CDR3 is 11 amino acids. The DNA of the CDR3 is TGCGCCAGCAGCCACTTCAACGAAGCTTTCTTT. Translated: CASSHFNEAFF.

This clonotype appeared many times. This chain uses TRBV5-1 with TRBJ2-1; D perhaps matches TRBD1 (5 bases). CDR3 length equals 12 residues. V was cut by 4 bases and J by 6 bases, with 8 bases left in between. Per the germline V gene, CDR1 is SGHRS and CDR2 is YFSETQ. CDR3 nucleotide sequence: TGCGCCAGCAGCCAAGGGGCCAATGAGCAGTTCTTC. Its translation is CASSQGANEQFF. Supplemented by reference TRBV5-1 and TRBJ2-1, the full variable domain reads KAGVTQTPRYLIKTRGQQVTLSCSPISGHRSVSWYQQTPGQGLQFLFEYFSETQRNKGNFPGRFSGRQFSNSRSEMNVSTLELGDSALYLCASSQGANEQFFGPGTRLTVL.

There are a few counts of this clonotype. The rearrangement uses TRBV14 and TRBJ2-5; maybe TRBD1 (5 bases). Germline assignment: CDR1 SGHDN and CDR2 FVKESK. V was shortened by 1 base and J by 2 bases, with 14 bases between the two germline ends. The length of the CDR3 is 16 residues. CDR3 in amino acids: CASSQGRGAGQETQYF. The CDR3 DNA reads TGTGCCAGCAGCCAAGGGCGCGGTGCAGGGCAAGAGACCCAGTACTTC.

The sample holds a few counts of this clonotype. CDR3 protein: CASKLAGGPGTQYF. Written as DNA, the CDR3 is TGTGCCAGCAAACTAGCGGGGGGGCCCGGTACGCAGTATTTT. The chain is built from TRBV9 and TRBJ2-3; 13 nucleotides line up with TRBD2. Germline V gene lookup returns CDR1 SGDLS and CDR2 YYNGEE. Trimming took 6 bases from V and 8 from J; bases not matched to a gene: 6. The CDR3 length is 14 residues. Full variable domain (outside the CDR3, taken from reference TRBV9 and TRBJ2-3): DSGVTQTPKHLITATGQRVTLRCSPRSGDLSVYWYQQSLDQGLQFLIQYYNGEERAKGNILERFSAQQFPDLHSELNLSSLELGDSALYFCASKLAGGPGTQYFGPGTRLTVL.

A few counts support this clonotype. The rearrangement uses TRBV7-6 and TRBJ2-5, with D uncertain. The germline V gene encodes CDR1 SGHVS and CDR2 FNYEAQ. The CDR3 runs to 13 residues. V was clipped by 4 bases and J by 2 bases, with 8 bases between them. This CDR3 is CASSSLSQETQYF. DNA of the CDR3: TGTGCCAGCAGCTCCCTTTCGCAAGAGACCCAGTACTTC.

This clonotype has a handful of counts. The V gene is TRBV7-9, the J gene TRBJ2-6; D is unresolved. Germline V gives CDR1 SEHNR, CDR2 FQNEAQ (reference sequence). The CDR3 is made up of 17 amino acids. V was clipped by 2 bases and J by 0 bases, with 11 bases between them. DNA of the CDR3: TGTGCCAGCAGCTTATCGGGTGGTTACTCTGGGGCCAACGTCCTGACTTTC. This gives the protein CASSLSGGYSGANVLTF.

The chain has TRBV9 and TRBJ2-5; D is unclear. CDR1 SGDLS and CDR2 YYNGEE come from the germline V gene. CDR3 length: 15 amino acids. The V end was cut by 3 bases, the J end by 3 bases, with 15 bases between. CDR3 bases: TGTGCCAGCAGCGAGTCCCCGACGAGCGAAGAGACCCAGTACTTC. Translation gives CASSESPTSEETQYF.

Only a few counts were recorded for this clonotype. This chain uses TRBV24-1 with TRBJ2-3; 8 bases agree with TRBD1. J lost 3 bases, V lost 3 bases, and 4 bases had no gene match. The CDR3 sequence is 15 residues long. In germline, CDR1 is KGHDR, CDR2 SFDVKD. Here the CDR3 reads CATSDPDRDTDTQYF. The CDR3 DNA follows: TGTGCCACCAGTGATCCGGACAGGGATACAGATACGCAGTATTTT.

V is TRBV9 and J is TRBJ2-2, with 9 positions matching TRBD1. Trimming removed 3 bases from V and 7 bases from J; junction bases left unmatched: 10. CDR3 length: 16 amino acids. Germline loops: CDR1 SGDLS, CDR2 YYNGEE. The CDR3 DNA is TGTGCCAGCAGCGCCAGTTCACAGGGGGCTATCGGGGAGCTGTTTTTT. Translating it yields CASSASSQGAIGELFF.

Many counts were recorded for this clonotype. This chain connects TRBV11-2 to TRBJ2-2, with D unresolved. CDR1 is SGHAT and CDR2 is FQNNGV in the germline V gene. V lost 5 bases to trimming and J lost 7 bases, with 11 bases between them. This CDR3 region has 13 residues. CDR3 bases: TGTGCCAGCAGCCCAGAGTGGATCGGGGAGCTGTTTTTT. Amino acids: CASSPEWIGELFF.

The V gene is TRBV7-2, the J gene TRBJ1-4, with a weak D call TRBD1 (5 bases). Germline assignment: CDR1 SGHTA and CDR2 FQGNSA. CDR3 length equals 14 residues. The V end lost 1 base, the J end lost 10 bases, and 13 bases lay between the germline ends. The CDR3 bases are TGTGCCAGCAGCTTAGAGGTCAGGGCAGGAAAACTGTTTTTT. Translating gives CASSLEVRAGKLFF.

The chain joins TRBV18 to TRBJ2-5; TRBD2 matches at 9 bases. The germline gives CDR1 KGHSH, CDR2 LQKENI. The CDR3 consists of 16 residues. V lost 0 bases and J lost 1; bases outside the gene matches: 3. CDR3 in DNA: TGTGCCAGCTCACCACCAAGCGGGGGGAGCCAAGAGACCCAGTACTTC. Protein product: CASSPPSGGSQETQYF. The variable domain in full, completed from reference TRBV18 and TRBJ2-5, reads NAGVMQNPRHLVRRRGQEARLRCSPMKGHSHVYWYRQLPEEGLKFMVYLQKENIIDESGMPKERFSAEFPKEGPSILRIQQVVRGDSAAYFCASSPPSGGSQETQYFGPGTRLLVL.

V usage is TRBV3-1 and J usage is TRBJ1-5, with 12 bases that match TRBD1. The junction had 3 bases not matched to a gene; V was cut back by 3 bases and J by 6 bases. The germline CDR1 and CDR2 sequences are LGHDT and YNNKEL (reference sequence). This CDR3 is 15 amino acids long. The CDR3: CASSHGTGGSQPQHF. CDR3 DNA: TGTGCCAGCAGCCATGGGACAGGGGGCAGTCAGCCCCAGCATTTT.

The V and J genes are TRBV28 and TRBJ2-3, with TRBD2 identical over 9 bases. The V and J ends lost 7 bases and 1 base, in that order; junction bases with no gene match: 9. The germline V gene encodes CDR1 MDHEN and CDR2 SYDVKM. The CDR3 loop spans 16 amino acids. CDR3 loop: CASNLGLAGGTDTQYF. In DNA, the CDR3 is TGTGCCAGCAACCTGGGCTTAGCGGGGGGCACAGATACGCAGTATTTT.

The chain uses TRBV24-1 and TRBJ2-1; TRBD2 aligns across 10 bases. After removal of 5 bases from V and 6 bases from J, the junction contained 9 bases not matched to a gene. Germline CDR1 reads KGHDR; CDR2 reads SFDVKD. CDR3 length: 16 amino acids. The DNA of the CDR3 is TGTGCCACCAGTGGCGTGAGACTAGCGGGTGCCAATGAGCAGTTCTTC. Translated, it gives CATSGVRLAGANEQFF.

This clonotype has more than one count but fewer than ten. The chain carries TRBV18 and TRBJ2-1, with D unclear. Germline CDR1 KGHSH, CDR2 LQKENI. The CDR3 extends over 13 amino acids. Trimming pared 1 base from V and 5 bases from J, leaving 6 bases between. The CDR3 DNA reads TGTGCCAGCTCACCACGGAACGACAATGAGCAGTTCTTC. Protein product: CASSPRNDNEQFF.

The CDR3 DNA reads as TGTGCCAGCAGTCTCACAACGGGCACCGGGGAGCTGTTTTTT. It specifies CASSLTTGTGELFF. This chain links TRBV12-3 or TRBV12-4 with TRBJ2-2; D is uncertain. The CDR3 is made up of 14 amino acids. Trimming left V 5 bases short and J 4 bases short, with 11 bases between.